This T cell receptor beta chain was sequenced during a study of T cell responses to AZD1222 COVID-19 vaccine. Profiled with immunoSEQ multiplex PCR; TCRdb holds only in-frame clones, not every one. The sample lists about 76,000 clones; roughly 90% were seen once. The CDR3 is 18 amino acids. V lost 1 base, J lost 3 bases, and 18 bases lay in between. Germline CDR1 reads LGHNT; CDR2 reads FRNRAP. The chain links TRBV12-5 to TRBJ2-2, with D possibly TRBD1 on 5 matching bases. Sequencing was performed on peripheral blood, taken on day 0 of AZD1222 vaccination. The clonotype was recovered from an adult in good health. CDR3 sequence reads: CASGLDQGRVWDTGELFF. The CDR3 bases are TGTGCTAGTGGTTTGGATCAGGGCAGGGTTTGGGACACCGGGGAGCTGTTTTTT.